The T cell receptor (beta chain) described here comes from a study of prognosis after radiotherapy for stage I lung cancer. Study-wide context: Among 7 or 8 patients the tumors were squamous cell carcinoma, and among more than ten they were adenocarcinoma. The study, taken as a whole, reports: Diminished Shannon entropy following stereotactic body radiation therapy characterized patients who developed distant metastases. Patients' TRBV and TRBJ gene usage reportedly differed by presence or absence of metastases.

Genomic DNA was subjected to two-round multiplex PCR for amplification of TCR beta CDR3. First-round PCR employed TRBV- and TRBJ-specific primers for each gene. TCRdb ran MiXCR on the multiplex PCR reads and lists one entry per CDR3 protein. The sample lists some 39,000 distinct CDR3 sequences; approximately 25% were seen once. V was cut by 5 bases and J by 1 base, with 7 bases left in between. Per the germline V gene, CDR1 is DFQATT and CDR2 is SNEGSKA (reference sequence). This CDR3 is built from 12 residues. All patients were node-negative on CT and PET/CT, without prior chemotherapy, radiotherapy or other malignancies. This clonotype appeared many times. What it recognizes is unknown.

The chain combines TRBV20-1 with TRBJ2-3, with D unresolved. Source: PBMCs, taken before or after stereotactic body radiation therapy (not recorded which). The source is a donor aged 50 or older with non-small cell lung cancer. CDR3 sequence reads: CSASEGTDTQYF. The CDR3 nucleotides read TGCAGTGCTTCAGAGGGCACAGATACGCAGTATTTT.